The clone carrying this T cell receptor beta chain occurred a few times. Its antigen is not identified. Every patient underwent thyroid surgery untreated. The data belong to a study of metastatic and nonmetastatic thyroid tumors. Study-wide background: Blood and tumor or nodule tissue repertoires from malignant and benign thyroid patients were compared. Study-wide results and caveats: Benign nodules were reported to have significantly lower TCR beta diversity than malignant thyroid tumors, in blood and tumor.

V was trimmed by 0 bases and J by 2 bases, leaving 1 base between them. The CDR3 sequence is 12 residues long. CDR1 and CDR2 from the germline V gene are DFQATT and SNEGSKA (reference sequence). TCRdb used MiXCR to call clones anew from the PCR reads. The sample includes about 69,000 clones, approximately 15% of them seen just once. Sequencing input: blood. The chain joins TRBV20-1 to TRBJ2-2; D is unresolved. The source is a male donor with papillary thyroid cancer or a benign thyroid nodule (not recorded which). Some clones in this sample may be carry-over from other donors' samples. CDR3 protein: CSARENTGELFF. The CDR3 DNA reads TGCAGTGCTAGAGAAAACACCGGGGAGCTGTTTTTT.